This passage covers 22 T cell receptor delta chains from one sample sequenced in a study of Vδ1+ human thymocytes. Extracted RNA was reverse transcribed into cDNA. The CDR3 regions were amplified by multiplex PCR from V-gene primers to a constant-region primer. With CATT, TCRdb re-called clones from the multiplex PCR reads. The sample has 80,000 or so delta-chain clones, around 30% seen once. These receptors are not linked to any known antigen. Findings of the study overall: Highly polyclonal TRG and TRD repertoires with Gaussian CDR3 length distributions appeared in thymus.

Sequencing used Vdelta1+ gamma-delta thymocytes from the thymus. Subset defined: FACS-sorted CD3+ TCRalphabeta- TCRVdelta1+ TCRVdelta2- thymocytes. The source of these receptors is a boy younger than two who had congenital heart surgery.

The V and J genes are TRDV1 and TRDJ1, with D perhaps matching TRDD3 (5 bases). V was trimmed by 9 bases and J by 7 bases, leaving 21 bases between them. Per the germline V gene, CDR1 is TSWWSYY and CDR2 is QGS. The length of the CDR3 is 14 residues. The CDR3 nucleotides are TGTGCTCTCGGCAATCAACGGGGAGTAGGTAAACTCATCTTT. It translates to CALGNQRGVGKLIF.

To note about this clone: Being one base from a much bigger clone, this may be a read error. This chain uses TRDV2 with TRDJ1, with D perhaps TRDD3 (6 bases). Trimming removed 5 bases at V and 1 base at J, with 16 bases between. The CDR3 length is 15 residues. Germline V gene lookup returns CDR1 GEAIGNYY and CDR2 EKD. The CDR3 nucleotides are TGTGCCTGTGGATGGCTGGGGCCTATCACCGATAAACTCATCTTT. Translating gives CACGWLGPITDKLIF.

In this sample, this clone turned up a few times. This chain joins TRDV1 and TRDJ1, with D uncertain. Germline values: CDR1 TSWWSYY, CDR2 QGS. This CDR3 has 19 residues. Trimming removed 0 bases at V and 6 bases at J, with 26 bases between. The CDR3 DNA sequence: TGTGCTCTTGGGGAACTAGACTACCAAGTGGGACCAAGGTGTCATAAACTCATCTTT. As protein: CALGELDYQVGPRCHKLIF.

The chain joins TRDV1 to TRDJ1; 9 bases agree with TRDD3. Germline-derived CDR1 and CDR2 are TSWWSYY and QGS. Trimming removed 1 base from V and 0 bases from J; junction bases left unmatched: 12. The CDR3 totals 19 residues. CDR3 DNA: TGTGCTCTTGGGGAACGACCCGTACTGGGGGACGCGTACACCGATAAACTCATCTTT. This encodes CALGERPVLGDAYTDKLIF.

A single count supports this clone. This sample includes further DNA sequences coding for the same CDR3. This chain connects TRDV1 to TRDJ1; D may be TRDD2 or TRDD3 (7 bases each). Deletions cut 0 bases from V and 1 base from J, with 36 bases between. Germline-derived CDR1 and CDR2 are TSWWSYY and QGS. The CDR3 runs 24 residues. The CDR3 protein is CALGELKVLPPTGDNSPFTDKLIF. CDR3 DNA: TGTGCTCTTGGGGAACTCAAGGTCCTTCCTCCTACTGGGGATAATTCTCCGTTCACCGATAAACTCATCTTT.

This clone was picked up one time. This chain links TRDV1 with TRDJ1; 9 positions match TRDD3. With V trimmed by 5 bases and J by 6 bases, 25 bases remained unmatched. Germline values: CDR1 TSWWSYY, CDR2 QGS. CDR3 length: 20 residues. CDR3 coding DNA: TGTGCTCTTGGGCCAAAAGGTCTTTTTCGTACCCCTGGGGGATGCAATAAACTCATCTTT. Encoded protein: CALGPKGLFRTPGGCNKLIF.

This clone was picked up a small number of times. The chain recombines TRDV1 with TRDJ1; weak D call: TRDD3 (6 bases). CDR3 size: 17 residues. V lost 3 bases, J lost 2 bases, and 19 bases lay in between. Germline assignment: CDR1 TSWWSYY and CDR2 QGS. CDR3 amino acids: CALGEPGGWGRTDKLIF. The CDR3 nucleotides read TGTGCTCTTGGGGAGCCCGGGGGCTGGGGAAGGACCGATAAACTCATCTTT.

This clone was observed a handful of times. This chain connects TRDV1 to TRDJ1; 7 positions agree with TRDD3. Germline loops: CDR1 TSWWSYY, CDR2 QGS. There are 18 residues in the CDR3. V lost 1 base to trimming and J lost 1 base; unmatched junction nucleotides: 12. In DNA form, the CDR3 reads TGTGCTCTTGGGGAACCAGACTACGACTCTGGGGGCACCGATAAACTCATCTTT. Protein sequence: CALGEPDYDSGGTDKLIF.

About this clone: The same CDR3 arises from other DNA sequences in this sample as well. The chain couples TRDV1 to TRDJ1, with 10 bases matching TRDD3. V was pared by 5 bases and J by 1 base, with 16 bases of the junction left unmatched. Germline V gives CDR1 TSWWSYY, CDR2 QGS. The CDR3 is 19 amino acids. The DNA of the CDR3 is TGTGCTCTTGGGAAAAAGAAGGGGGATACGCTGCTGGGCACCGATAAACTCATCTTT. Encoded protein: CALGKKKGDTLLGTDKLIF.

This clone was counted a few times. The rearrangement uses TRDV1 and TRDJ1; D is unclear. This CDR3 contains 20 residues. V lost 5 bases and J lost 1, with 29 bases in between. The germline gives CDR1 TSWWSYY, CDR2 QGS. DNA for the CDR3: TGTGCTCTTGGGAAAAGGACCCTCCAAAAGCCCCGGGACACCACCGATAAACTCATCTTT. It yields the protein CALGKRTLQKPRDTTDKLIF.

This clone occurred a few times. This chain joins TRDV1 and TRDJ1; 8 nucleotides match TRDD3. This CDR3 comprises 22 residues. V shed 3 bases and J 0 bases; nucleotides not matched to a gene: 24. The V gene's germline CDR1 is TSWWSYY and CDR2 QGS. The CDR3 loop is CALGEETRWGIGFRPYTDKLIF. CDR3 DNA sequence: TGTGCTCTTGGGGAGGAGACTAGGTGGGGGATCGGTTTCCGCCCGTACACCGATAAACTCATCTTT.

This clone was recorded a few times. The chain links TRDV1 to TRDJ1; 7 bases agree with TRDD2. CDR1 and CDR2 (germline): TSWWSYY, QGS. Trimming took 1 base from V and 1 from J; bases not matched to a gene: 18. The CDR3 loop spans 20 amino acids. Here the CDR3 reads CALGERSRHFFPTITDKLIF. CDR3 DNA sequence: TGTGCTCTTGGGGAACGTTCACGGCATTTTTTTCCTACGATCACCGATAAACTCATCTTT.

About this clone: One end of the junction is discordant with germline, which a read error may explain. This sequence joins TRDV1 and TRDJ1; no firm D call. This CDR3 comprises 15 residues. CDR1 is TSWWSYY, CDR2 QGS, per germline. The CDR3, as DNA: TGTGCTCTTGGGACCTTATTGAGGAACACCGATAAAATCATCTTT. Encoded protein: CALGTLLRNTDKIIF.

The rearrangement uses TRDV1 and TRDJ1; 10 nucleotides line up with TRDD3. CDR1 and CDR2 from the germline V gene are TSWWSYY and QGS. The CDR3 contains 14 residues. Trimming took 4 bases from V and 10 from J; bases not matched to a gene: 9. CDR3 loop: CALGVPRGGYGLIF. The CDR3 DNA sequence: TGTGCTCTTGGGGTCCCGCGGGGGGGATACGGACTCATCTTT.

Only a few counts were recorded for this clone. The gene calls are TRDV1 and TRDJ1; 9 bases are shared with TRDD3. With 1 base clipped from V and 2 bases from J, the junction kept 8 bases outside the gene matches. This CDR3 has 17 residues. Germline V gene lookup returns CDR1 TSWWSYY and CDR2 QGS. CDR3 protein: CALGEPRGILSTDKLIF. The CDR3 DNA reads TGTGCTCTTGGGGAACCCCGGGGGATACTTTCAACCGATAAACTCATCTTT.

This clone has just a few counts. This sequence joins TRDV1 and TRDJ1, with TRDD3 as a possible D gene (6 bases). The CDR3 has 18 amino acids. V lost 2 bases and J 0 bases, leaving 19 bases between the germline ends. CDR1 is TSWWSYY and CDR2 is QGS in the germline V gene. In nucleotides, the CDR3 is TGTGCTCTTGGGGAAGTCCTTTGGGGGTCCCGGTACACCGATAAACTCATCTTT. Its translation is CALGEVLWGSRYTDKLIF.

The genes are TRDV1 and TRDJ2; D is unresolved. With 3 bases removed from V and 0 bases from J, the gap between germline ends came to 20 bases. Germline CDR1 reads TSWWSYY; CDR2 reads QGS. The length of the CDR3 is 19 residues. CDR3 DNA: TGTGCTCTTGGGGATAGCAAAGGAGACTTTGATCCTTTGACAGCACAACTCTTCTTT. Its translation: CALGDSKGDFDPLTAQLFF.

This clone was picked up many times. V and J are TRDV2 and TRDJ1; D ambiguous. The CDR3 runs to 14 residues. Between the trimmed V and J ends, which lost 1 base and 1 base, there was a span of 9 bases. Per germline, CDR1 GEAIGNYY and CDR2 EKD. The DNA for the CDR3 is TGTGCCTGTGACACAGCTGTACTCACCGATAAACTCATCTTT. It yields the protein CACDTAVLTDKLIF.

The chain has TRDV1 and TRDJ1; 11 bases line up with TRDD3. Germline loops: CDR1 TSWWSYY, CDR2 QGS. The J segment lost 7 bases and the V segment lost 3 bases, leaving 25 bases of the junction unmatched. The CDR3 is made up of 21 amino acids. CDR3 sequence (DNA): TGTGCTCTTGGGGAGAACTCTTCCTACTGGGGGATAGAACCACGATGGGGTAAACTCATCTTT. Translation gives CALGENSSYWGIEPRWGKLIF.

The chain carries TRDV1 and TRDJ1, with D uncertain. CDR1 is TSWWSYY, CDR2 QGS, per germline. The CDR3 is 18 amino acids. Trimming took off 2 bases at V and 0 bases at J, with 19 bases between the two ends. Written as DNA, the CDR3 is TGTGCTCTTGGGGAAGTGGGCGATTCCCTCCCTAACACCGATAAACTCATCTTT. Translation gives CALGEVGDSLPNTDKLIF.

There are a few counts of this clone. The chain recombines TRDV1 with TRDJ1; 11 bases are shared with TRDD3. CDR3 length equals 19 residues. CDR1 is TSWWSYY, CDR2 QGS, per germline. V shed 2 bases, J shed 1 base, and the junction held 12 bases outside the gene matches. The CDR3 DNA reads TGTGCTCTTGGGGAAGCCCTAATACTGGGGGATAAGGGCACCGATAAACTCATCTTT. Its protein is CALGEALILGDKGTDKLIF.

J is TRDJ1 and V is TRDV1; TRDD3 aligns across 10 bases. This CDR3 is 22 amino acids long. Germline CDR1 TSWWSYY, CDR2 QGS. V was clipped by 6 bases and J by 0 bases; unmatched bases: 25. CDR3 DNA: TGTGCTCTTGGTGAGGGATTCCTACCTATACCCCTCACTGGGGGATACACCGATAAACTCATCTTT. It specifies CALGEGFLPIPLTGGYTDKLIF.